Shown below are 14 T cell receptor beta chains from a single sample sequenced in a study of shared clonotypes between healthy human individuals. Using immunoSEQ multiplex PCR, the repertoire was profiled, and TCRdb retains in-frame clones only, with some absent. In the table there are nearly 750,000 clones, 72% of which are singletons. Sequencing was performed on memory CD4+ T cells sorted from blood. This sample's subset: CD45RA-negative fraction. The receptors here all came from a young woman in good health.

This chain connects TRBV6-4 to TRBJ1-1; D remains ambiguous. CDR1 is MRHNA, CDR2 SNTAGT, per germline. V was clipped by 0 bases and J by 1 base, with 6 bases between them. The CDR3 length is 14 residues. The CDR3 here is CASSDSAGNTEAFF. The CDR3 DNA reads TGTGCCAGCAGTGACTCTGCCGGGAACACTGAAGCTTTCTTT.

This clone has a handful of counts. This chain joins TRBV19 and TRBJ1-5; D perhaps matches TRBD1 (6 bases). The CDR3 sequence is 15 residues long. V was shortened by 6 bases and J by 5 bases, with 17 bases between the two germline ends. Germline V lookup: CDR1 LNHDA, CDR2 SQIVND (reference sequence). CDR3 sequence reads: CASSLQGSHYQPQHF. In nucleotides, the CDR3 is TGTGCCAGTAGCCTGCAGGGGTCCCATTATCAGCCCCAGCATTTT.

J is TRBJ1-1 and V is TRBV6-6; 10 bases align to TRBD1. This CDR3 region has 16 residues. Germline lookup yields CDR1 MNHNY and CDR2 SVGAGI (reference sequence). Losses at the gene ends were 4 bases for V and 6 bases for J; bases not matched to a gene: 11. The CDR3 spells CASSSHMTGGFPEAFF. For the CDR3, the DNA is TGTGCCAGCAGTTCGCACATGACAGGGGGCTTTCCTGAAGCTTTCTTT.

This clone was counted at least ten times. V and J are TRBV28 and TRBJ2-3; D is perhaps TRBD2 (5 bases). This CDR3 region has 14 residues. Trimming stripped 7 bases from V and 1 base from J, with 12 bases between. Germline V lookup: CDR1 MDHEN, CDR2 SYDVKM. CDR3 DNA: TGTGCCAGCAAGAGATGGCGGGGCACAGATACGCAGTATTTT. It translates to CASKRWRGTDTQYF.

The V and J genes are TRBV6-5 and TRBJ1-1; D is unclear. Trimming pared 2 bases from V and 5 bases from J, leaving 15 bases between. This CDR3 comprises 15 residues. Germline V gives CDR1 MNHEY, CDR2 SVGAGI. The CDR3 spells CASSYRTVGETEAFF. In DNA form, the CDR3 reads TGTGCCAGCAGTTACCGGACCGTTGGGGAAACTGAAGCTTTCTTT.

This chain links TRBV7-9 with TRBJ2-3; 7 bases are shared with TRBD1. J gave up 6 bases and V 5 bases, and 5 bases lay outside the gene matches. Germline lookup yields CDR1 SEHNR and CDR2 FQNEAQ (reference sequence). This CDR3 region has 13 residues. CDR3 nucleotide sequence: TGTGCCAGCAGCCAGGGACAGCCGGATACGCAGTATTTT. Protein product: CASSQGQPDTQYF.

The chain recombines TRBV5-1 with TRBJ2-6, with 11 bases lining up with TRBD1. CDR1 SGHRS and CDR2 YFSETQ come from the germline V gene. With V trimmed by 4 bases and J by 2 bases, 5 bases remained unmatched. The CDR3 sequence is 17 residues long. The CDR3 is CASSKGTGGTGANVLTF. DNA for the CDR3: TGCGCCAGCAGCAAAGGGACAGGGGGTACTGGGGCCAACGTCCTGACTTTC.

J is TRBJ2-5 and V is TRBV29-1; 8 bases align to TRBD1. Losses at the gene ends were 8 bases for V and 5 bases for J; bases not matched to a gene: 7. Per germline, CDR1 SQVTM and CDR2 ANQGSEA. The CDR3 totals 12 residues. The DNA for the CDR3 is TGCAGCACCCCCGACAGGGGTGAGACCCAGTACTTC. This codes for CSTPDRGETQYF.

The chain combines TRBV5-1 with TRBJ2-1; tentatively, D is TRBD1 (6 bases). The CDR3 totals 15 residues. V lost 0 bases to trimming and J lost 7 bases, with 14 bases between them. Germline V gene data show CDR1 as SGHRS and CDR2 as YFSETQ. The CDR3 region is CASSLVSPGENEQFF. The CDR3 nucleotides read TGCGCCAGCAGCTTGGTTTCGCCAGGGGAAAATGAGCAGTTCTTC.

This clone was observed once. The chain uses TRBV30 and TRBJ1-5, with a tentative D call TRBD1 (5 bases). Between the trimmed V and J ends, which lost 3 bases and 0 bases, there was a span of 12 bases. Germline CDR1 is GTSNPN and CDR2 is SVGIG (reference sequence). The CDR3 extends over 15 amino acids. CDR3 sequence (DNA): TGTGCCTGGAGCCGGAGGGGTTATAGCAATCAGCCCCAGCATTTT. Its translation is CAWSRRGYSNQPQHF.

The chain is built from TRBV7-9 and TRBJ2-1; D gene uncertain. The CDR3 has 12 residues. Looked up from germline, CDR1 is SEHNR and CDR2 is FQNEAQ (reference sequence). With 3 bases removed from V and 14 bases from J, the gap between germline ends came to 14 bases. CDR3 residues: CASSLTPQREFF. CDR3 in DNA: TGTGCCAGCAGCTTGACACCCCAAAGGGAGTTCTTC.

The V and J genes are TRBV6-5 and TRBJ1-1; 8 bases match TRBD1. The CDR3 consists of 14 residues. CDR1 MNHEY and CDR2 SVGAGI come from the germline V gene. V shed 6 bases, J shed 7 bases, and the junction held 10 bases outside the gene matches. Written as DNA, the CDR3 is TGTGCCAGCAGACCAAACTCCGGGACAGGTGAAGCTTTCTTT. This sequence encodes CASRPNSGTGEAFF.

J is TRBJ1-1 and V is TRBV7-3, with TRBD1 as a possible D gene (5 bases). V shed 7 bases and J shed 2 bases, with 11 bases lying between them. From germline, CDR1 is SGHTA and CDR2 FQGTGA. The CDR3 has 13 amino acids. The CDR3 sequence: CASTRDGNTEAFF. CDR3 DNA: TGTGCCAGCACCCGGGACGGCAACACTGAAGCTTTCTTT.

The chain uses TRBV28 and TRBJ2-7; D remains ambiguous. The CDR3 is 12 residues long. Germline CDR1 MDHEN, CDR2 SYDVKM. V lost 5 bases and J lost 8, with 13 bases in between. The CDR3 DNA reads TGTGCCAGCAGTCGCTCAGCTCCCCAGCAGTACTTC. It codes for CASSRSAPQQYF.